Below, 6 T cell receptor beta chains from the same sample are listed, as sequenced in a study of shared clonotypes between healthy human individuals. Only in-frame clones appear in the TCRdb table, and some are missing; sequencing was by immunoSEQ multiplex PCR. The sample includes 2.3 million or so clones, just over 90% of them seen just once. Sequencing was done on a sample of naive CD4+ T cells from PBMCs. Subset meaning: CD45RA+ positively selected. The source of these receptors is a man between 18 and 29 years old in good health. Some clones in this sample may be carry-over from other donors' samples.

This chain connects TRBV7-2 to TRBJ1-1; D possibly corresponds to TRBD1 (6 bases). Trimming stripped 2 bases from V and 4 bases from J, with 11 bases between. Looked up from germline, CDR1 is SGHTA and CDR2 is FQGNSA. The CDR3 length is 14 residues. The CDR3 DNA is TGTGCCAGCAGCTTACGGGGGCGAGTCACTGAAGCTTTCTTT. This gives the protein CASSLRGRVTEAFF.

The rearrangement links TRBV7-9 to TRBJ2-7; D perhaps matches TRBD1 (6 bases). The germline CDR1 and CDR2 sequences are SEHNR and FQNEAQ (reference sequence). Deletions cut 5 bases from V and 0 bases from J, with 11 bases between. The CDR3 is 14 amino acids. CDR3 in amino acids: CASSAGQSSYEQYF. As DNA, the CDR3 is TGTGCCAGCAGCGCCGGACAGAGCTCCTACGAGCAGTACTTC.

The chain employs TRBV7-6 and TRBJ2-7; 7 nucleotides line up with TRBD1. In germline, CDR1 is SGHVS, CDR2 FNYEAQ. The length of the CDR3 is 15 residues. V shed 0 bases and J 3 bases; nucleotides not matched to a gene: 5. In nucleotides, the CDR3 is TGTGCCAGCAGCTTAGCGGGACAGATCCTCTACGAGCAGTACTTC. Its protein product is CASSLAGQILYEQYF.

V usage is TRBV15 and J usage is TRBJ2-1; D may match TRBD1 or TRBD2 (5 bases each). The CDR3 is made up of 16 amino acids. V was cut by 1 base and J by 0 bases, with 10 bases left in between. Germline values: CDR1 LNHNV, CDR2 YYDKDF (reference sequence). The CDR3, as DNA: TGTGCCACCAGCAGAGCAGGGACGAGCTCCTACAATGAGCAGTTCTTC. This codes for CATSRAGTSSYNEQFF.

The V gene is TRBV10-3, the J gene TRBJ2-1; D is unresolved. This CDR3 is built from 16 residues. Germline CDR1 and CDR2: ENHRY and SYGVKD. V was clipped by 0 bases and J by 5 bases, with 14 bases between them. CDR3 coding DNA: TGTGCCATCAGTGAGTCGGGGAAATTAGGCCACAATGAGCAGTTCTTC. It is translated as CAISESGKLGHNEQFF.

The rearrangement joins TRBV7-2 to TRBJ2-7; 13 nucleotides line up with TRBD2. The junction had 9 bases not matched to a gene; V was cut back by 1 base and J by 9 bases. Germline V gene lookup returns CDR1 SGHTA and CDR2 FQGNSA. The CDR3 sequence is 16 residues long. CDR3 sequence: CASSLDGLAGASGQYF. Written as DNA, the CDR3 is TGTGCCAGCAGCTTAGACGGACTAGCGGGAGCCTCTGGGCAGTACTTC.